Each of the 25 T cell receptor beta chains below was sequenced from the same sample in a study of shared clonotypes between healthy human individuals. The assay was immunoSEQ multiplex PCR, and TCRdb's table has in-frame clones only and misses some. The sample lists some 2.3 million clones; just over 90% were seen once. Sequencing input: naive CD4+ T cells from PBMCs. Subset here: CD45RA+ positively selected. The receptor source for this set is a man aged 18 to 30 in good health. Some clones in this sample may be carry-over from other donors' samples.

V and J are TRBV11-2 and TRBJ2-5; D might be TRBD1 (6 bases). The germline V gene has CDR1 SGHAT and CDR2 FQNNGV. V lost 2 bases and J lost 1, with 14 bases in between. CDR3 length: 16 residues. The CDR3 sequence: CASSLRQAWGQETQYF. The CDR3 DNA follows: TGTGCCAGCAGCTTAAGACAGGCGTGGGGCCAAGAGACCCAGTACTTC. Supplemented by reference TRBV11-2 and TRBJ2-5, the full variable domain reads EAGVAQSPRYKIIEKRQSVAFWCNPISGHATLYWYQQILGQGPKLLIQFQNNGVVDDSQLPKDRFSAERLKGVDSTLKIQPAKLEDSAVYLCASSLRQAWGQETQYFGPGTRLLVL.

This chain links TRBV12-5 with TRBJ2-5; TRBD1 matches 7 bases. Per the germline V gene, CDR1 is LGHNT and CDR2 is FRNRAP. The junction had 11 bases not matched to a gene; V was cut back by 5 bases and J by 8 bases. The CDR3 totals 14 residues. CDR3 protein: CASGEGDSKGTQYF. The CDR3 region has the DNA TGTGCTAGTGGTGAGGGGGACAGTAAAGGAACCCAGTACTTC.

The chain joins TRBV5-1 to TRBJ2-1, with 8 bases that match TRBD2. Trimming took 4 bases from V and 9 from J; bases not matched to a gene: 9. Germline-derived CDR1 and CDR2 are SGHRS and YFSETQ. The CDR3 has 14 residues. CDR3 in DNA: TGCGCCAGCAGCGGTACCGGGACTAGGCTTGAGCAGTTCTTC. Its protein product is CASSGTGTRLEQFF.

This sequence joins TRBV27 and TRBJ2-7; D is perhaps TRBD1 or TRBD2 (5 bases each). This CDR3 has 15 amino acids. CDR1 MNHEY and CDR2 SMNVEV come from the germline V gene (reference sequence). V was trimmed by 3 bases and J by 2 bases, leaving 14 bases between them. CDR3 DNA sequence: TGTGCCAGCAGTTTTGACCGGGACGGCGCCTACGAGCAGTACTTC. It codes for CASSFDRDGAYEQYF.

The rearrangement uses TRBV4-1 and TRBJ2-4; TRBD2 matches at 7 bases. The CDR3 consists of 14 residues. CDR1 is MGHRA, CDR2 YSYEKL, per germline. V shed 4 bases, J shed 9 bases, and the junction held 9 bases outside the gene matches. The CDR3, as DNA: TGCGCCAGCAGCCTGGGCGGGAGCCCCAGCATTCAGTACTTC. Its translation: CASSLGGSPSIQYF.

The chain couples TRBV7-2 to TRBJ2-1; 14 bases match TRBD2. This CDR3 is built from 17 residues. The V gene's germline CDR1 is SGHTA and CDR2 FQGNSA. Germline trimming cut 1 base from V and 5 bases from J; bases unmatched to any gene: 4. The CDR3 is CASSLGLAGGPNNEQFF. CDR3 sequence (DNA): TGTGCCAGCAGCTTAGGACTAGCGGGAGGGCCGAACAATGAGCAGTTCTTC.

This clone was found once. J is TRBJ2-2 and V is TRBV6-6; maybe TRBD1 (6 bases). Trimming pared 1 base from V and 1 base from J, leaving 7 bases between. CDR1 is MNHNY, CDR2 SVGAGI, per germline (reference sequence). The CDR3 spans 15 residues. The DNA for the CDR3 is TGTGCCAGCAGTTACTACAGGGTGAACACCGGGGAGCTGTTTTTT. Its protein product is CASSYYRVNTGELFF.

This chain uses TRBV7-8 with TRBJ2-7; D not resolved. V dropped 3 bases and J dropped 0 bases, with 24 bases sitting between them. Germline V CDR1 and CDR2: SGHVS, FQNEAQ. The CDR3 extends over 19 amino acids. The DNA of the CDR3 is TGTGCCAGCAGCTTCCTTCTTCGGGTAGAATGGTCTGGCTCCTACGAGCAGTACTTC. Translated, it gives CASSFLLRVEWSGSYEQYF.

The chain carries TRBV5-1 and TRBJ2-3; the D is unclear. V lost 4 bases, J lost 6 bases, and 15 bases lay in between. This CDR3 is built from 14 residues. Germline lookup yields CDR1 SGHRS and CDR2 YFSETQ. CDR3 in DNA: TGCGCCAGCAGCGTCCAATCCCTCGGGGATACGCAGTATTTT. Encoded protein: CASSVQSLGDTQYF.

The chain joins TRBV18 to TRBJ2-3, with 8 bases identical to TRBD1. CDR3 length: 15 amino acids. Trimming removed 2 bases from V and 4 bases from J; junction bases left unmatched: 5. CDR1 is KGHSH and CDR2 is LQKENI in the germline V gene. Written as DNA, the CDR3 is TGTGCCAGCTCACCAACAGGACAGGGATCAGATACGCAGTATTTT. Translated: CASSPTGQGSDTQYF. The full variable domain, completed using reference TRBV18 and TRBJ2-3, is NAGVMQNPRHLVRRRGQEARLRCSPMKGHSHVYWYRQLPEEGLKFMVYLQKENIIDESGMPKERFSAEFPKEGPSILRIQQVVRGDSAAYFCASSPTGQGSDTQYFGPGTRLTVL.

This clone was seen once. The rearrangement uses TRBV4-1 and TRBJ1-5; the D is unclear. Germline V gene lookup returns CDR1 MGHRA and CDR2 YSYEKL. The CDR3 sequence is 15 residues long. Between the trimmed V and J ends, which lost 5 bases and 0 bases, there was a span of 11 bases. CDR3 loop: CASSASSNSNQPQHF. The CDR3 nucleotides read TGCGCCAGCAGCGCCAGCAGTAATAGCAATCAGCCCCAGCATTTT.

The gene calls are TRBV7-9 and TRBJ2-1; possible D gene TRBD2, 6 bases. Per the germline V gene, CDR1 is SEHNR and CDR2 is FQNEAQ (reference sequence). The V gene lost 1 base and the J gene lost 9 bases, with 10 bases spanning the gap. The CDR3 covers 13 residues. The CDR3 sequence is CASSLVVGGEQFF. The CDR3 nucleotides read TGTGCCAGCAGCTTAGTGGTGGGAGGTGAGCAGTTCTTC.

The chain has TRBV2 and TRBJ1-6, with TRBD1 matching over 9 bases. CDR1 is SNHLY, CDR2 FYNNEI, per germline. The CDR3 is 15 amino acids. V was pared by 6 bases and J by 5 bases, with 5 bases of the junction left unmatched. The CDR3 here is CASRPGTGNNSPLHF. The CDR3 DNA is TGTGCCAGCAGGCCAGGGACAGGGAATAATTCACCCCTCCACTTT.

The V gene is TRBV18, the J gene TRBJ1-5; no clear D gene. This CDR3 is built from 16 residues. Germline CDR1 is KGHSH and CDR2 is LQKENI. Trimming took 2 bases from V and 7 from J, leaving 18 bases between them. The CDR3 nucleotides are TGTGCCAGCTCACCAGATCGACCAGGTAACTACCAGCCCCAGCATTTT. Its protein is CASSPDRPGNYQPQHF.

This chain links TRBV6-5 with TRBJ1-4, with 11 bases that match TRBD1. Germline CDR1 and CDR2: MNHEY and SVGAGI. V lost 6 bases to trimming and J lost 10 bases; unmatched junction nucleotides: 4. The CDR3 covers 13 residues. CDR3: CASRGQGDGKLFF. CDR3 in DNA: TGTGCCAGCAGGGGACAGGGGGACGGAAAACTGTTTTTT.

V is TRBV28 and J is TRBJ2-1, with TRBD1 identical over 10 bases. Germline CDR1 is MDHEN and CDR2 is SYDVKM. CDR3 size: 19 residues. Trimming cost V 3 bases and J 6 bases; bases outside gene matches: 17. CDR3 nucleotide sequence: TGTGCCAGCAGTTTCCCGGGACAGGGGCCACTCCGAAGGGGCAATGAGCAGTTCTTC. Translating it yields CASSFPGQGPLRRGNEQFF.

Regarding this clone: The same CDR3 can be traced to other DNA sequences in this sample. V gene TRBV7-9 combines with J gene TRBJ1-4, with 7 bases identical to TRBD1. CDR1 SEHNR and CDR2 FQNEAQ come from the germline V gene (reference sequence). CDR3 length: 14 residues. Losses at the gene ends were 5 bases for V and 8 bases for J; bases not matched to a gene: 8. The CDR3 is CASSLRQGNEKLFF. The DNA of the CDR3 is TGTGCCAGCAGCCTGAGACAGGGTAACGAAAAACTGTTTTTT.

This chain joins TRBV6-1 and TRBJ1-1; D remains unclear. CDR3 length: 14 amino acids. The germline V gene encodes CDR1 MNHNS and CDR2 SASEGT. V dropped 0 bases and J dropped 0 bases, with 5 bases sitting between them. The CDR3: CASSEAHVNTEAFF. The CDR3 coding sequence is TGTGCCAGCAGTGAAGCGCACGTGAACACTGAAGCTTTCTTT.

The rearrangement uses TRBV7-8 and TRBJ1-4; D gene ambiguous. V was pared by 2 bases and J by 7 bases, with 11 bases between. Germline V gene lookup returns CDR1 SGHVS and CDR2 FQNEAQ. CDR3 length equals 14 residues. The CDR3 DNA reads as TGTGCCAGCAGCTTATTGGGTGGCACTGAAAAACTGTTTTTT. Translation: CASSLLGGTEKLFF.

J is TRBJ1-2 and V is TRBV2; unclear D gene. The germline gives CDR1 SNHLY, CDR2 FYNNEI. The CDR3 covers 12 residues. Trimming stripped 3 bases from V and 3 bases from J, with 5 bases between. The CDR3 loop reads CASSDSYYGYTF. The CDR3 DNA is TGTGCCAGCAGTGATTCTTACTATGGCTACACCTTC.

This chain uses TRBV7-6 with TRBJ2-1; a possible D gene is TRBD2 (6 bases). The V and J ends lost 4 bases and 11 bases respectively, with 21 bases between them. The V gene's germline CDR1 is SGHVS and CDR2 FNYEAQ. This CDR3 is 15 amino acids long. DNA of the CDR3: TGTGCCAGCAGCTATGTCGTGGGAGGTTTGTTACAGCAGTTCTTC. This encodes CASSYVVGGLLQQFF.

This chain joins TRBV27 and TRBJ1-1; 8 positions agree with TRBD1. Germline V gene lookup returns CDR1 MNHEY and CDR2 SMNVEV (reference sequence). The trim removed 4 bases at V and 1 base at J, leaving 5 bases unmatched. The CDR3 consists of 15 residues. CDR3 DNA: TGTGCCAGCAGTTGGACAGGGACCCCGAACACTGAAGCTTTCTTT. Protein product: CASSWTGTPNTEAFF.

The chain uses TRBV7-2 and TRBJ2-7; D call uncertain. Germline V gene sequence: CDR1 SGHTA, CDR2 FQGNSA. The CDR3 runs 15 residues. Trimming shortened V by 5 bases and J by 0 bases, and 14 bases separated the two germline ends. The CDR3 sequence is CASSIGIPSSYEQYF. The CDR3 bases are TGTGCCAGCAGCATAGGCATCCCCTCCTCCTACGAGCAGTACTTC.

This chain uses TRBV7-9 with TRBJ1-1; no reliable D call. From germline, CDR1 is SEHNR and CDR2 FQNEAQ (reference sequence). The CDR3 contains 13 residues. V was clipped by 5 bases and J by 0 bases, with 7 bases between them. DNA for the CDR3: TGTGCCAGCAGCACCAGTCTGAACACTGAAGCTTTCTTT. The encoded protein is CASSTSLNTEAFF.

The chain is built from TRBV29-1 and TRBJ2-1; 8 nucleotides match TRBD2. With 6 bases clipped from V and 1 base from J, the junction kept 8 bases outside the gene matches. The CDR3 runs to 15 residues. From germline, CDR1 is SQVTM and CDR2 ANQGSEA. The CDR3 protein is CSVASGSSSYNEQFF. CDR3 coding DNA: TGCAGCGTCGCCAGCGGGAGTTCTTCCTACAATGAGCAGTTCTTC.